Each of the 25 T cell receptor beta chains below was sequenced from the same sample in a study of regulatory T cells in long-lasting Graves disease. As for time point: persistent/refractory GD, antithyroid drugs over 5 years with positive TRAb. The TCR library was made from RNA extracted from PBMCs. Arm-PCR of CDR3 regions and iRepertoire HTBI primers were the basis on which TCR beta libraries were built. TCRdb ran MiXCR on the multiplex PCR reads and lists one entry per CDR3 protein. This sample carries about 310,000 distinct CDR3 sequences, around 21% of them seen once, and the ten largest clones take roughly 56%. The material was peripheral blood mononuclear cells (PBMCs), obtained when the disease was refractory, from a patient treated with antithyroid drugs. These TCRs come from a female donor with Graves disease.

The V and J genes are TRBV7-8 and TRBJ2-2; D may be TRBD1 (6 bases). V lost 5 bases, J lost 3 bases, and 16 bases lay in between. This CDR3 has 16 amino acids. The germline V gene has CDR1 SGHVS and CDR2 FQNEAQ. CDR3: CASSPRPEGDTGELFF. The CDR3 DNA reads as TGTGCCAGCAGCCCCCGGCCAGAGGGGGACACCGGGGAGCTGTTTTTT.

This clonotype was observed many times. V and J are TRBV15 and TRBJ2-2, with D uncertain. Germline V gene lookup returns CDR1 LNHNV and CDR2 YYDKDF (reference sequence). The V end lost 0 bases, the J end lost 10 bases, and 12 bases lay between the germline ends. CDR3 length: 14 amino acids. The CDR3 DNA sequence: TGTGCCACCAGCAGAGATAGGTGGAGTGAGGAGCTGTTTTTT. Translating gives CATSRDRWSEELFF.

Of note for this clonotype: This may come from a read error, since a much larger clone is one base off. The chain couples TRBV6-1 to TRBJ1-1; D not certain. This CDR3 is 14 amino acids long. The germline gives CDR1 MNHNS, CDR2 SASEGT. The CDR3 sequence is CASSVDPAATEASF. DNA for the CDR3: TGTGCCAGCAGTGTAGACCCGGCCGCCACTGAAGCTTCCTTT.

This rearrangement joins TRBV7-9 to TRBJ1-2; D is unresolved. Trimming removed 5 bases at V and 2 bases at J, with 21 bases between. CDR1 and CDR2 from the germline V gene are SEHNR and FQNEAQ (reference sequence). The CDR3 covers 17 residues. The CDR3 reads CASSPEIGPLPNYGYTF. The DNA of the CDR3 is TGTGCCAGCAGCCCCGAGATCGGTCCTCTCCCGAACTATGGCTACACCTTC. Full variable domain (missing parts from reference TRBV7-9 and TRBJ1-2): DTGVSQNPRHKITKRGQNVTFRCDPISEHNRLYWYRQTLGQGPEFLTYFQNEAQLEKSRLLSDRFSAERPKGSFSTLEIQRTEQGDSAMYLCASSPEIGPLPNYGYTFGSGTRLTVV.

Only a few counts were recorded for this clonotype. The rearrangement links TRBV2 to TRBJ2-7, with 10 bases fitting TRBD2. CDR3 length equals 13 residues. V shed 2 bases and J 13 bases; nucleotides not matched to a gene: 8. CDR1 and CDR2 from the germline V gene are SNHLY and FYNNEI. CDR3 DNA: TGTGCCAGCAGTGAATTCGAGCGGGAGGGCCATTACTTC. Protein product: CASSEFEREGHYF.

This clonotype was seen at least ten times. In nucleotides, the CDR3 is TGTGCCAGCAGCTTAGACGGGTGGGGGACAGGCCCAGAGACCCAGTACTTC. It translates to CASSLDGWGTGPETQYF. The rearrangement uses TRBV11-1 and TRBJ2-5; 8 bases fit TRBD1. The CDR3 spans 17 residues. The ends lost 1 base at V and 4 bases at J; junction bases unmatched: 11. CDR1 is SGHAT and CDR2 is FQDESV in the germline V gene (reference sequence).

The CDR3 loop reads CASSFGPPWDEQYF. DNA for the CDR3: TGTGCCAGCAGCTTTGGGCCCCCCTGGGACGAGCAGTACTTC. The V gene is TRBV7-8, the J gene TRBJ2-7, with D uncertain. The CDR3 is 14 residues long. Germline V CDR1 and CDR2: SGHVS, FQNEAQ. V was trimmed by 3 bases and J by 5 bases, leaving 14 bases between them. Full variable domain (outside the CDR3, taken from reference TRBV7-8 and TRBJ2-7): GAGVSQSPRYKVAKRGQDVALRCDPISGHVSLFWYQQALGQGPEFLTYFQNEAQLDKSGLPSDRFFAERPEGSVSTLKIQRTQQEDSAVYLCASSFGPPWDEQYFGPGTRLTVT.

This clonotype was recorded many times. The chain recombines TRBV7-2 with TRBJ1-3, with D unclear. There are 15 residues in the CDR3. The V and J ends lost 0 bases and 0 bases respectively, with 6 bases between them. The germline CDR1 and CDR2 sequences are SGHTA and FQGNSA. The chain's CDR3 is CASSLAGSSGNTIYF. Written as DNA, the CDR3 is TGTGCCAGCAGCTTAGCCGGCAGCTCTGGAAACACCATATATTTT.

This clonotype was seen many times. V is TRBV19 and J is TRBJ1-1, with a weak D call TRBD1 (5 bases). Deletions cut 9 bases from V and 0 bases from J, with 14 bases between. This CDR3 spans 14 amino acids. The germline CDR1 and CDR2 sequences are LNHDA and SQIVND (reference sequence). CDR3 amino acids: CASRPGTVNTEAFF. The DNA of the CDR3 is TGTGCCAGCCGGCCCGGGACGGTGAACACTGAAGCTTTCTTT.

This clonotype was counted between two and nine times. The chain is built from TRBV4-1 and TRBJ1-1; D is possibly TRBD1 (5 bases). CDR3 length: 14 amino acids. Trimming cost V 0 bases and J 0 bases, with 5 bases left between them. Looked up from germline, CDR1 is MGHRA and CDR2 is YSYEKL. The CDR3 is CASSQEGVNTEAFF. As DNA, the CDR3 is TGCGCCAGCAGCCAAGAGGGGGTGAACACTGAAGCTTTCTTT.

This clonotype was observed a few times. The chain employs TRBV7-2 and TRBJ2-3, with 7 bases that match TRBD2. V was pared by 5 bases and J by 6 bases, with 8 bases of the junction left unmatched. This CDR3 has 14 residues. Per germline, CDR1 SGHTA and CDR2 FQGNSA. This CDR3 is CASSQSGGSDTQYF. In nucleotides, the CDR3 is TGTGCCAGCAGCCAGTCGGGGGGTTCGGATACGCAGTATTTT. The full variable domain, rest sourced from reference TRBV7-2 and TRBJ2-3, is GAGVSQSPSNKVTEKGKDVELRCDPISGHTALYWYRQSLGQGLEFLIYFQGNSAPDKSGLPSDRFSAERTGGSVSTLTIQRTQQEDSAVYLCASSQSGGSDTQYFGPGTRLTVL.

This clonotype came up many times. The V gene is TRBV7-2, the J gene TRBJ2-7; D is uncertain. CDR3 length: 18 amino acids. With 1 base removed from V and 3 bases from J, the gap between germline ends came to 22 bases. Germline CDR1 reads SGHTA; CDR2 reads FQGNSA. CDR3 amino acids: CASSLEGAGGAAHYEQYF. DNA of the CDR3: TGTGCCAGCAGCTTAGAAGGAGCTGGCGGCGCGGCACACTACGAGCAGTACTTC.

This clonotype was detected only once. The chain uses TRBV18 and TRBJ2-1; D perhaps matches TRBD2 (5 bases). Germline values: CDR1 KGHSH, CDR2 LQKENI. The germline V and J ends were trimmed by 2 bases and 7 bases, with 15 bases remaining between them. The CDR3 is 15 amino acids. The chain's CDR3 is CASSPARVGRNEQFF. Here the CDR3 DNA reads TGTGCCAGCTCACCAGCGCGGGTGGGCAGGAATGAGCAGTTCTTC. Full variable domain (missing parts from reference TRBV18 and TRBJ2-1): NAGVMQNPRHLVRRRGQEARLRCSPMKGHSHVYWYRQLPEEGLKFMVYLQKENIIDESGMPKERFSAEFPKEGPSILRIQQVVRGDSAAYFCASSPARVGRNEQFFGPGTRLTVL.

This clonotype turned up a few times. The genes are TRBV11-2 and TRBJ2-7, with 8 bases lining up with TRBD1. Trimming cost V 4 bases and J 2 bases; bases outside gene matches: 7. This CDR3 spans 15 amino acids. The germline V gene has CDR1 SGHAT and CDR2 FQNNGV. The CDR3 sequence: CASSYDRGLTYEQYF. In nucleotides, the CDR3 is TGTGCCAGCAGCTATGACAGGGGCCTTACCTACGAGCAGTACTTC.

The chain couples TRBV7-9 to TRBJ2-1, with D uncertain. Germline CDR1 is SEHNR and CDR2 is FQNEAQ (reference sequence). V was shortened by 5 bases and J by 6 bases, with 20 bases between the two germline ends. The CDR3 loop spans 16 amino acids. The CDR3 DNA follows: TGTGCCAGCAGCAAGCAGACCGCCCCGGCTTTCAATGAGCAGTTCTTC. Translating it yields CASSKQTAPAFNEQFF.

On this clonotype itself: Being one base from a much bigger clone, this may be a read error. This sequence joins TRBV4-1 and TRBJ1-4; the D is unclear. This CDR3 region has 15 residues. The V gene lost 1 base and the J gene lost 0 bases, with 6 bases spanning the gap. In germline, CDR1 is MGHRA, CDR2 YSYEKL. The CDR3 is CASSQVPATNEKLFF. For the CDR3, the DNA is TGCGCCAGCAGCCAAGTACCTGCAACTAATGAAAAACTGTTTTTT.

Regarding this clonotype: A much larger clone sits a single nucleotide away, making a read error possible. The genes are TRBV2 and TRBJ2-7; TRBD1 matches 11 bases. The CDR3 has 13 residues. From germline, CDR1 is SNHLY and CDR2 FYNNEI. The CDR3 reads CASGDRGSYGQYF. DNA for the CDR3: TGTGCCAGCGGGGACAGGGGGAGCTACGGGCAGTACTTC.

This clonotype appeared a few times. The chain has TRBV3-1 and TRBJ1-1; no firm D call. Germline V gives CDR1 LGHDT, CDR2 YNNKEL (reference sequence). The V end lost 4 bases, the J end lost 4 bases, and 13 bases lay between the germline ends. This CDR3 spans 14 amino acids. The CDR3 sequence is CASSRLDRGTEAFF. DNA for the CDR3: TGTGCCAGCAGCCGACTAGATCGGGGCACTGAAGCTTTCTTT.

This clonotype was seen repeatedly, ten times or more. V gene TRBV11-2 combines with J gene TRBJ2-7; 7 bases are a match to TRBD1. CDR3 size: 16 residues. V was pared by 7 bases and J by 2 bases, with 14 bases of the junction left unmatched. Germline V gene lookup returns CDR1 SGHAT and CDR2 FQNNGV. CDR3 DNA sequence: TGTGCCAGCACCCCATTGTCGAGACAGGGTACCTACGAGCAGTACTTC. This sequence encodes CASTPLSRQGTYEQYF.

Only one count was recorded for this clonotype. The gene calls are TRBV10-3 and TRBJ2-7; D not resolved. This CDR3 has 14 amino acids. Trimming took 6 bases from V and 1 from J, leaving 13 bases between them. Germline V gene sequence: CDR1 ENHRY, CDR2 SYGVKD. The CDR3 here is CAIRGEMGSYEQYF. The DNA of the CDR3 is TGTGCCATCAGAGGTGAAATGGGGTCCTACGAGCAGTACTTC.

This clonotype was counted between two and nine times. The chain couples TRBV20-1 to TRBJ1-3, with D unresolved. CDR1 is DFQATT and CDR2 is SNEGSKA in the germline V gene (reference sequence). This CDR3 is built from 16 residues. Between the trimmed V and J ends, which lost 2 bases and 0 bases, there was a span of 14 bases. The CDR3 spells CSARPPTPPSGNTIYF. The DNA for the CDR3 is TGCAGTGCTAGACCTCCGACGCCGCCCTCTGGAAACACCATATATTTT.

The chain has TRBV20-1 and TRBJ2-6, with D unresolved. The CDR3 sequence is 13 residues long. Germline CDR1 is DFQATT and CDR2 is SNEGSKA (reference sequence). Trimming took 5 bases from V and 1 from J, leaving 6 bases between them. This CDR3 reads CSAPVSGANVLTF. DNA of the CDR3: TGCAGTGCTCCAGTTTCTGGGGCCAACGTCCTGACTTTC.

Turning to this clonotype: A read error may explain this, as a much larger clone is one base away. The V call is TRBV7-9, the J call TRBJ1-2; a possible D gene is TRBD1 (5 bases). This CDR3 has 15 residues. Germline loops: CDR1 SEHNR, CDR2 FQNEAQ (reference sequence). The CDR3 DNA reads TGTACCAGCAGCCCCCAAGGCCGCGATCGGGGGGGCTACACCTTC. Residues: CTSSPQGRDRGGYTF.

This sequence joins TRBV27 and TRBJ2-1, with a tentative D call TRBD2 (5 bases). The CDR3 covers 16 residues. Trimming shortened V by 0 bases and J by 4 bases, and 13 bases separated the two germline ends. In germline, CDR1 is MNHEY, CDR2 SMNVEV (reference sequence). CDR3 nucleotides: TGTGCCAGCAGTTTATCGCCCGGGCGCGGGTACAATGAGCAGTTCTTC. It codes for CASSLSPGRGYNEQFF.

The chain has TRBV19 and TRBJ1-5; possible D gene TRBD1, 5 bases. The CDR3 loop spans 12 amino acids. Germline loops: CDR1 LNHDA, CDR2 SQIVND (reference sequence). V lost 8 bases, J lost 4 bases, and 9 bases lay in between. The CDR3 DNA follows: TGTGCCAGTGGACACCTTAATCAGCCCCAGCATTTT. Its protein is CASGHLNQPQHF.